This is a list of T cell receptor beta chains from one sample in a study of T cell responses to AZD1222 COVID-19 vaccine. TCRdb keeps only in-frame clones here, not all; method: immunoSEQ multiplex PCR. Of around 190,000 clones detected, almost 90% appear once; the ten largest clones hold roughly 0.49%. Specimen: peripheral blood, collected on day 0 of AZD1222 vaccination. The receptors come from an adult in good health. CDR3s include the opening cysteine and the closing phenylalanine or tryptophan. The D gene is left open where the match is weak.

D gene: -; V gene: TRBV7-2; CDR3 protein: CASSLGPYSNQPQHF
D gene: -; V gene: TRBV7-2; CDR3 protein: CASSLVGLAPNNEQFF
D gene: TRBD2; V gene: TRBV3-1/TRBV3-2; CDR3 protein: CASSQRLAESYEQYF
D gene: -; V gene: TRBV30; CDR3 protein: CAWDVKGVNTEAFF
D gene: -; V gene: TRBV5-6; CDR3 protein: CASSLDQGNKANYGYTF
D gene: TRBD1; V gene: TRBV10-3; CDR3 protein: CATTGGTSYEQYF
D gene: TRBD1; V gene: TRBV3-1/TRBV3-2; CDR3 protein: CASSHGQGVNTGELFF
D gene: -; V gene: TRBV7-3; CDR3 protein: CASSKGRASYEDGYTF
D gene: -; V gene: TRBV20-1; CDR3 protein: CSASWTAINTDTQYF
D gene: TRBD2; V gene: TRBV4-1; CDR3 protein: CASSQGTSGGYEQFF
D gene: TRBD1; V gene: TRBV28; CDR3 protein: CASRQGFEQYF
D gene: TRBD1; V gene: TRBV7-2; CDR3 protein: CASSAVGQGYNEQFF
D gene: TRBD1; V gene: TRBV28; CDR3 protein: CASSPMDRPSNQPQHF
D gene: -; V gene: TRBV4-3; CDR3 protein: CASSQVRSNEQFF
D gene: -; V gene: TRBV9; CDR3 protein: CASSVPTYGYTF
D gene: TRBD1; V gene: TRBV27; CDR3 protein: CASSGTGRSYEQYF
D gene: -; V gene: TRBV18; CDR3 protein: CASSPPSGTDTQYF
D gene: -; V gene: TRBV5-1; CDR3 protein: CASSWVSGEQYEQYF
D gene: TRBD2; V gene: TRBV9; CDR3 protein: CASSPGTISSYEQYF
D gene: TRBD1; V gene: TRBV30; CDR3 protein: CAWSKTGVREKLFF
D gene: -; V gene: TRBV5-8; CDR3 protein: CASSLGTGESNQPQHF
D gene: -; V gene: TRBV18; CDR3 protein: CASSPPGSLPAGELFF
D gene: -; V gene: TRBV7-3; CDR3 protein: CASSLGAGANVLTF
D gene: -; V gene: TRBV5-5; CDR3 protein: CASSYNTGELFF
D gene: -; V gene: TRBV20-1; CDR3 protein: CSASLVSGDSPLHF
D gene: -; V gene: TRBV12-3/TRBV12-4; CDR3 protein: CASSAESFIQYF